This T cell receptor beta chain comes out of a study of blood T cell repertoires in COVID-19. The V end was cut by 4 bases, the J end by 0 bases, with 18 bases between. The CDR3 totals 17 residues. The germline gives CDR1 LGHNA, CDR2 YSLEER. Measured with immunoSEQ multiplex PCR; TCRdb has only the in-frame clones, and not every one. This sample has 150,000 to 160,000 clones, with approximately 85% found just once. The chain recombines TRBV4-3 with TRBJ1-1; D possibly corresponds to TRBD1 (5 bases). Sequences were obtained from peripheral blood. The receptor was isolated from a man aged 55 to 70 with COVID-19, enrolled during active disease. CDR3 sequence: CASSPAFDSRMNTEAFF. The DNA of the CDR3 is TGCGCCAGCAGCCCCGCATTCGACAGTCGCATGAACACTGAAGCTTTCTTT.